These 11 T cell receptor beta chains were all obtained from the same sample, sequenced in a study of T cell repertoires in cytomegalovirus infection. TCRdb itself ran the reads through MiXCR, one entry per CDR3 protein. The sample lists fewer than 1,000,000 distinct CDR3 sequences, approximately 33% occurring once. The antigens for these receptors are not known. This sample comprised cultured CD8+ T cells from PBMCs, obtained from culture after CMV antigen stimulation. The origin of the receptors is a human donor in good health (CMV status not recorded). Some clones in this sample may be carry-over from other donors' samples.

This clonotype was recorded a few times. The V and J genes are TRBV4-1 and TRBJ2-3; D is tentatively TRBD1 or TRBD2 (5 bases each). Per germline, CDR1 MGHRA and CDR2 YSYEKL. Between the trimmed V and J ends, which lost 1 base and 0 bases, there was a span of 8 bases. The CDR3 sequence is 15 residues long. In nucleotides, the CDR3 is TGCGCCAGCAGCCAAGCCGGGGACAGCACAGATACGCAGTATTTT. Its protein is CASSQAGDSTDTQYF.

A few counts support this clonotype. The genes are TRBV10-3 and TRBJ2-3; the match to TRBD2 covers 10 bases. The V gene's germline CDR1 is ENHRY and CDR2 SYGVKD. The trim removed 9 bases at V and 2 bases at J, leaving 8 bases unmatched. The CDR3 is 15 residues long. CDR3 sequence reads: CAIRAGGPPTDTQYF. The CDR3, as DNA: TGTGCCATTCGAGCGGGGGGGCCTCCCACAGATACGCAGTATTTT.

This sequence joins TRBV25-1 and TRBJ1-1; 10 bases align to TRBD1. Germline CDR1 MGHDK, CDR2 SYGVNS. The trim removed 4 bases at V and 0 bases at J, leaving 8 bases unmatched. This CDR3 spans 17 amino acids. CDR3 sequence (DNA): TGTGCCAGCAGTGCACTCGGGACAGGGGTCATGAACACTGAAGCTTTCTTT. Translated, it gives CASSALGTGVMNTEAFF.

This clonotype was found a few times. This chain's CDR3 is CASSIQGGAYNEQFF. CDR3 bases: TGTGCCAGTAGTATTCAGGGGGGCGCCTACAATGAGCAGTTCTTC. The J gene is TRBJ2-1, the V gene TRBV19; tentatively, D is TRBD1 (7 bases). The germline V gene has CDR1 LNHDA and CDR2 SQIVND (reference sequence). The CDR3 has 15 amino acids. V was pared by 3 bases and J by 2 bases, with 11 bases between.

This chain joins TRBV4-1 and TRBJ2-1; a possible D gene is TRBD1 (5 bases). The CDR3 covers 13 residues. Germline-derived CDR1 and CDR2 are MGHRA and YSYEKL. V lost 0 bases to trimming and J lost 10 bases, with 10 bases between them. The CDR3 DNA reads as TGCGCCAGCAGCCAAGATCCGACAGCAGAGCAGTTCTTC. It is translated as CASSQDPTAEQFF.

This chain connects TRBV11-3 to TRBJ1-1, with TRBD1 identical over 8 bases. The ends lost 7 bases at V and 5 bases at J; junction bases unmatched: 15. Germline lookup yields CDR1 SGHNT and CDR2 YENEEA. CDR3 length: 16 residues. The CDR3 spells CASIQTRQGTATEAFF. CDR3 sequence (DNA): TGTGCCAGCATCCAAACCCGACAGGGGACAGCGACTGAAGCTTTCTTT.

The V and J genes are TRBV19 and TRBJ2-7; perhaps TRBD1 as D (5 bases). Germline CDR1 and CDR2: LNHDA and SQIVND (reference sequence). V was pared by 5 bases and J by 1 base, with 15 bases between. This CDR3 has 15 residues. The CDR3 sequence: CASSAASDISYEQYF. Here the CDR3 DNA reads TGTGCCAGTAGTGCAGCGTCGGACATTTCCTACGAGCAGTACTTC.

This rearrangement joins TRBV7-8 to TRBJ2-1; TRBD1 matches 9 bases. Per germline, CDR1 SGHVS and CDR2 FQNEAQ. J lost 3 bases, V lost 0 bases, and 6 bases had no gene match. The CDR3 length is 17 residues. The CDR3 bases are TGTGCCAGCAGCTTAGCGGAGGGGGACAGGGTCTACAATGAGCAGTTCTTC. It is translated as CASSLAEGDRVYNEQFF.

This clonotype was detected ten times or more. The rearrangement links TRBV7-8 to TRBJ2-3, with D possibly matching TRBD1 (6 bases). The CDR3 consists of 13 residues. Germline V gene data show CDR1 as SGHVS and CDR2 as FQNEAQ. The V gene lost 5 bases and the J gene lost 6 bases, with 12 bases spanning the gap. In DNA form, the CDR3 reads TGTGCCAGCAGCCCAGGGGCGGCCGATACGCAGTATTTT. Translated, it gives CASSPGAADTQYF.

The chain uses TRBV27 and TRBJ2-1; D is unclear. This CDR3 has 13 residues. CDR1 MNHEY and CDR2 SMNVEV come from the germline V gene (reference sequence). Trimming took 2 bases from V and 5 from J, leaving 7 bases between them. CDR3 in DNA: TGTGCCAGCAGTTTAATGGGTAACAATGAGCAGTTCTTC. Protein sequence: CASSLMGNNEQFF.

Worth noting for this clonotype: A read error may be the cause here, since a much bigger clone is one base away. The V call is TRBV7-8, the J call TRBJ2-7; 7 bases map to TRBD2. The CDR3 has 12 residues. The germline gives CDR1 SGHVS, CDR2 FQNEAQ. This CDR3 reads CANSAGTNEQYV. The DNA for the CDR3 is TGTGCCAACAGCGCCGGGACTAACGAGCAGTACGTC.